The clone carrying this TCR beta chain was picked up one time. CDR1 is LNHDA, CDR2 SQIVND, per germline (reference sequence). The CDR3 has 14 amino acids. With V trimmed by 6 bases and J by 9 bases, 3 bases remained unmatched. Per the study methods: Reference gene primers were amplified, and this amplification served to estimate nucleated cell counts. Assay: immunoSEQ multiplex PCR; the TCRdb copy retains only in-frame clones and omits some. V and J calls and clone size come straight from that table; D and trimming were deduced from the DNA. Of about 120,000 clones listed, 70% to 90% were seen once; the top ten hold 3% to 4%. This entry is derived from a study of blood T cell repertoires in COVID-19. At the level of the study: Acute and convalescent COVID-19 specimens originated in the United States, Italy and Spain.

V and J are TRBV19 and TRBJ2-1; 15 nucleotides align to TRBD2. The TCR comes from a man aged 55 to 70 with acute or convalescent COVID-19. Sequencing used peripheral blood. The CDR3 sequence is CASSGLAGGVEQFF. The CDR3 region has the DNA TGTGCCAGTAGCGGACTAGCGGGAGGGGTTGAGCAGTTCTTC.